This T cell receptor (beta chain) comes out of a study of siplizumab effects on memory and regulatory T cells. Comment on this clone: What it recognizes is unknown.

The CDR3 spans 14 residues. Germline V gene sequence: CDR1 SGHDT, CDR2 YYEEEE. Deletions cut 4 bases from V and 3 bases from J, with 10 bases between. Study outcomes and limitations: In roughly 80-97% of proliferating CD4+ or CD8+ clones, a naive or memory phenotype could not be assigned.

Clones were read by immunoSEQ multiplex PCR, and TCRdb kept only the in-frame ones, dropping some. The data hold more than 95,000 clones, with roughly 92% observed a single time. This TCR derives from a human donor in good health. The chain recombines TRBV5-6 with TRBJ1-4; weak D call: TRBD1 (5 bases). Sequencing was performed on Tregs sorted from blood. CDR3 sequence: CASSRGGPNEKLFF. CDR3 DNA sequence: TGTGCCAGCAGCCGGGGGGGACCTAATGAAAAACTGTTTTTT.